This T cell receptor beta chain was recovered during a study of blood T cell repertoires in COVID-19. Study-wide background: Acute and convalescent COVID-19 samples came from the United States, Italy and Spain. From T cells, B-cell-depleted T cells, or PBMCs came the material, which was cDNA or gDNA.

As handled by the study authors: Reference gene primer amplification yielded estimated nucleated cell counts. Some clones are missing from TCRdb's copy, which holds only in-frame ones; the method was immunoSEQ multiplex PCR. V and J calls and clone size are those listed in that table; D and trimming were worked out from the DNA. The data contain about 250,000 clones, roughly four fifths of them singletons. Comment on this clone: Compared with germline, one end of the junction differs, possibly owing to a read error.

Germline V gene sequence: CDR1 SGHVS, CDR2 FQNEAQ. This CDR3 has 13 residues. The V gene is TRBV7-8, the J gene TRBJ2-1; weak D call: TRBD2 (5 bases). Source material: peripheral blood. The receptor's source is a man aged 50-59 years with acute or convalescent COVID-19. This CDR3 reads CASSLDGMGEPLF. Written as DNA, the CDR3 is TGTGCCAGCAGCTTAGACGGGATGGGTGAGCCCCTCTTC.